These T cell receptor beta chains were read from a single sample in a study of brain T cells in children with intractable seizures. The data were produced by immunoSEQ multiplex PCR, yet TCRdb's version contains in-frame clones alone and is incomplete. The sample holds 100,000 to 120,000 clones, 90% to 95% seen once. This specimen consisted of peripheral blood, obtained at surgery. The origin of the receptors is a boy under two years old with hemimegalencephaly and intractable seizures. The CDR3 runs from the conserved cysteine through the conserved F or W. D genes are given only for firm matches. A clone size is listed for some rows: how often the clone was seen (once, few, many), or a class if it is expanded.

CASTLGGYGYTF	TGTGCCAGCACTTTAGGGGGCTATGGCTACACCTTC	.	12	.	TRBV5-6	TRBJ1-2
CASSQDRGTATYEQYF	TGCGCCAGCAGCCAAGATCGCGGGACGGCTACCTACGAGCAGTACTTC	once	16	.	TRBV4-1	TRBJ2-7
CASSDRISGELFF	TGTGCCAGCAGTGACAGGATATCCGGGGAGCTGTTTTTT	.	13	.	TRBV2	TRBJ2-2
CASSRRTGGAFDGYTF	TGTGCCAGCAGCCGTCGGACAGGGGGAGCTTTCGATGGCTACACCTTC	.	16	TRBD1	TRBV7-6	TRBJ1-2
CATSRDNSLNQPQHF	TGTGCCACCAGCAGAGATAACAGCCTCAATCAGCCCCAGCATTTT	.	15	.	TRBV15	TRBJ1-5
CASNRGREQFF	TGTGCCAGCAATAGGGGGAGGGAGCAGTTCTTC	.	11	.	TRBV6-5	TRBJ2-1
CASSVASSGNGEQFF	TGTGCCAGCAGCGTAGCGTCTAGCGGTAACGGTGAGCAGTTCTTC	.	15	TRBD2	TRBV9	TRBJ2-1
CASSWDRGNARYTDTQYF	TGCGCCAGCAGCTGGGACAGGGGAAACGCTAGATATACAGATACGCAGTATTTT	.	18	TRBD1	TRBV5-1	TRBJ2-3
CASRGTGSDQPQHF	TGTGCCAGCAGGGGGACAGGGAGCGATCAGCCCCAGCATTTT	.	14	TRBD1	TRBV7-9	TRBJ1-5
CASSLSDEQFF	TGTGCCAGCAGTTTGTCCGACGAGCAGTTCTTC	once	11	.	TRBV12-3/TRBV12-4	TRBJ2-1
CASSSASGSTDTQYF	TGTGCCAGCAGCTCGGCTAGCGGGAGTACAGATACGCAGTATTTT	.	15	TRBD2	TRBV5-4	TRBJ2-3
CASTPGPGQVYEQYF	TGTGCCAGCACCCCCGGGCCGGGACAGGTCTACGAGCAGTACTTC	.	15	TRBD1	TRBV19	TRBJ2-7
CASSVGLGVETQYF	TGTGCCAGCAGCGTAGGGCTGGGTGTAGAGACCCAGTACTTC	.	14	.	TRBV9	TRBJ2-5
CASSLLGRGANVLTF	TGTGCCAGCAGTTTACTGGGACGTGGGGCCAACGTCCTGACTTTC	.	15	.	TRBV27	TRBJ2-6
CASSYVRIREKLFF	TGTGCCAGCAGTTATGTCAGGATAAGGGAAAAACTGTTTTTT	once	14	.	TRBV28	TRBJ1-4
CASMTGGSSEAFF	TGTGCCAGCATGACAGGGGGGTCGTCTGAAGCTTTCTTT	.	13	TRBD1	TRBV27	TRBJ1-1
CASSSARGLGKNEQFF	TGCGCCAGCAGCTCGGCCAGGGGACTAGGCAAGAATGAGCAGTTCTTC	.	16	TRBD2	TRBV5-1	TRBJ2-1
CASSQDRSDGYTF	TGCGCCAGCAGCCAAGACAGGTCGGATGGCTACACCTTC	.	13	.	TRBV4-1	TRBJ1-2
CASSPYRGYTEAFF	TGTGCCAGCAGTCCATACAGGGGCTACACTGAAGCTTTCTTT	.	14	TRBD1	TRBV28	TRBJ1-1
CASSLNHSPLHF	TGTGCCAGCAGTTTAAACCATTCACCCCTCCACTTT	.	12	.	TRBV28	TRBJ1-6
CASSVAGRGPDEQYF	TGTGCCAGCAGCGTAGCGGGCAGGGGGCCCGACGAGCAGTACTTC	.	15	TRBD1	TRBV9	TRBJ2-7
CASSFGQGETQYF	TGTGCCAGCAGCTTCGGACAGGGTGAGACCCAGTACTTC	.	13	TRBD1	TRBV11-2	TRBJ2-5
CASLTDPSIWEQYF	TGTGCCAGTCTGACGGACCCCTCCATATGGGAGCAGTACTTC	.	14	.	TRBV6-5	TRBJ2-7
CATSGRLGTQYF	TGTGCCACCAGTGGGAGGTTAGGGACCCAGTACTTC	.	12	.	TRBV24-1	TRBJ2-5
CASSPPTDQETQYF	TGTGCCAGCTCACCACCGACAGACCAAGAGACCCAGTACTTC	.	14	.	TRBV18	TRBJ2-5
CASSLLPIYEQYF	TGTGCCAGCAGTTTACTACCGATCTACGAGCAGTACTTC	.	13	.	TRBV27	TRBJ2-7
CASSLPDTASTDTQYF	TGTGCCAGCAGCTTACCAGACACCGCTAGCACAGATACGCAGTATTTT	.	16	.	TRBV7-6	TRBJ2-3
CATSVGYEQFF	TGTGCCACCAGTGTCGGGTATGAGCAGTTCTTC	.	11	.	TRBV24-1	TRBJ2-1
CASSQDREGEAYEQYF	TGTGCCAGCAGCCAAGATCGGGAGGGAGAGGCCTACGAGCAGTACTTC	.	16	TRBD2	TRBV4-2	TRBJ2-7
CASTYGTAYNSPLHF	TGTGCCAGCACCTACGGGACGGCCTATAATTCACCCCTCCACTTT	.	15	.	TRBV28	TRBJ1-6
CASSLVGTGSPLHF	TGCGCCAGCAGCTTGGTGGGGACAGGGTCACCCCTCCACTTT	.	14	TRBD1	TRBV5-1	TRBJ1-6
CASSQTHSGMDTGELFF	TGTGCCAGCAGCCAGACACATAGCGGGATGGACACCGGGGAGCTGTTTTTT	.	17	TRBD2	TRBV7-3	TRBJ2-2
CASSPPGRVNEQFF	TGTGCCAGCAGCCCCCCGGGGAGGGTGAATGAGCAGTTCTTC	.	14	TRBD2	TRBV11-3	TRBJ2-1
CASSFVSGGVGNTIYF	TGTGCCAGCAGCTTTGTATCAGGGGGCGTTGGAAACACCATATATTTT	.	16	TRBD1	TRBV5-6	TRBJ1-3
CASSSDRGTYNEQFF	TGTGCCAGCAGCTCGGACAGGGGGACTTACAATGAGCAGTTCTTC	.	15	TRBD1	TRBV7-3	TRBJ2-1
CASSLLAGTYEQYF	TGTGCCAGCAGCTTACTAGCGGGAACCTACGAGCAGTACTTC	.	14	TRBD2	TRBV5-6	TRBJ2-7
CASSFSLQETQYF	TGTGCCAGCAGCTTTTCCCTACAAGAGACCCAGTACTTC	.	13	.	TRBV11-1	TRBJ2-5
CASSPRQGAVTEAFF	TGTGCCAGCAGCCCTAGACAGGGGGCGGTCACTGAAGCTTTCTTT	.	15	TRBD1	TRBV7-2	TRBJ1-1
CASRPGRRAKETQYF	TGTGCCAGCCGCCCGGGACGGAGGGCGAAGGAGACCCAGTACTTC	.	15	.	TRBV21-1	TRBJ2-5
CASSLSPGQGANYGYTF	TGTGCCAGCAGTTTATCACCGGGACAGGGGGCTAACTATGGCTACACCTTC	.	17	TRBD1	TRBV28	TRBJ1-2
CASSLPPLLAGGPDTQYF	TGTGCCAGCAGTTTACCCCCCTTACTAGCGGGAGGGCCTGATACGCAGTATTTT	.	18	TRBD2	TRBV27	TRBJ2-3
CAIRAGVGYTF	TGTGCCATCAGAGCCGGGGTTGGCTACACCTTC	.	11	.	TRBV10-3	TRBJ1-2
CASSLVGGRAEFRDTGELFF	TGTGCCAGCAGTTTAGTGGGCGGGAGGGCCGAATTTCGGGACACCGGGGAGCTGTTTTTT	.	20	TRBD2	TRBV27	TRBJ2-2
CASSIGPAGAKNIQYF	TGTGCCAGTAGTATAGGCCCAGCCGGGGCCAAAAACATTCAGTACTTC	.	16	.	TRBV19	TRBJ2-4
CASSHRGSYEQYF	TGTGCCAGCAGCCACAGGGGATCCTACGAGCAGTACTTC	.	13	.	TRBV4-2	TRBJ2-7
CASSPFAQGPPFYEQYF	TGTGCCAGCAGTCCCTTTGCTCAGGGGCCCCCCTTCTACGAGCAGTACTTC	.	17	.	TRBV27	TRBJ2-7
CASSWGGSVIEAFF	TGTGCCAGCAGTTGGGGCGGGTCGGTTATTGAAGCTTTCTTT	.	14	.	TRBV27	TRBJ1-1
CASTASPGARGEQYF	TGTGCCAGCACCGCCTCACCGGGGGCCCGCGGGGAGCAGTATTTT	.	15	.	TRBV2	TRBJ2-3
CASSPFADSTPETYEQYF	TGTGCCAGCTCACCTTTCGCCGACAGCACCCCCGAGACCTACGAGCAGTACTTC	.	18	.	TRBV18	TRBJ2-7
CASSLSRKNIQYF	TGTGCCAGCAGCCTGAGCCGGAAAAACATTCAGTACTTC	.	13	.	TRBV12-3/TRBV12-4	TRBJ2-4
CAISEERSYNEQFF	TGTGCCATCAGTGAGGAGCGGTCCTACAATGAGCAGTTCTTC	.	14	.	TRBV10-3	TRBJ2-1
CASSEVSVRDTEAFF	TGTGCCAGCAGTGAAGTGTCGGTTCGGGACACTGAAGCTTTCTTT	.	15	.	TRBV6-1	TRBJ1-1
CASNTAIGPQHF	TGTGCCAGCAACACCGCAATAGGGCCCCAGCATTTT	.	12	.	TRBV5-8	TRBJ1-5
CASSLKGGGTGELFF	TGTGCCAGCAGCTTGAAGGGGGGCGGCACCGGGGAGCTGTTTTTT	.	15	.	TRBV7-3	TRBJ2-2
CASSYTFGGNTEAFF	TGTGCCAGCAGTTACACCTTCGGGGGGAACACTGAAGCTTTCTTT	.	15	.	TRBV6-5	TRBJ1-1